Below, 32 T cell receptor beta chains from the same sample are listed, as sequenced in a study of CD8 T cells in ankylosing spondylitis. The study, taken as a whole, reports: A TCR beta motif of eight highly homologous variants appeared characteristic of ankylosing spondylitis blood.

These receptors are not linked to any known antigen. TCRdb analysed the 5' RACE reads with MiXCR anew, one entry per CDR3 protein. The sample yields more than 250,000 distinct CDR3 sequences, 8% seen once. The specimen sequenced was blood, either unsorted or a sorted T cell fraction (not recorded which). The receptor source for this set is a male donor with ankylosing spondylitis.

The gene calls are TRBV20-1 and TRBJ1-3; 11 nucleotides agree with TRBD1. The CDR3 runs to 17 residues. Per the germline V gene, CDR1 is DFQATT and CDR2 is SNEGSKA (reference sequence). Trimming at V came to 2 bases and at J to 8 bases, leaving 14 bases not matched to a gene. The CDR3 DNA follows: TGCAGTGCTAGACGAAAGCCGGGACAGGGGGATTCTTACACCATATATTTT. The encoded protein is CSARRKPGQGDSYTIYF.

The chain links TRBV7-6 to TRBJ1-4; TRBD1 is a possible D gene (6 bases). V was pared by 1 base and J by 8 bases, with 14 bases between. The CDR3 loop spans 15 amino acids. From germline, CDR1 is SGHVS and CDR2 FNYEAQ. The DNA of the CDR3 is TGTGCCAGCAGCTTAGGTCGCAGGGGAACCGAAAAACTGTTTTTT. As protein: CASSLGRRGTEKLFF.

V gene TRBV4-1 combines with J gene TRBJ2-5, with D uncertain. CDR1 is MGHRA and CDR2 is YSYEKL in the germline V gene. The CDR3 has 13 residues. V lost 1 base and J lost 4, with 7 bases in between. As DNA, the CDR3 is TGCGCCAGCAGCCAAGCGATGTTAGAGACCCAGTACTTC. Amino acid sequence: CASSQAMLETQYF.

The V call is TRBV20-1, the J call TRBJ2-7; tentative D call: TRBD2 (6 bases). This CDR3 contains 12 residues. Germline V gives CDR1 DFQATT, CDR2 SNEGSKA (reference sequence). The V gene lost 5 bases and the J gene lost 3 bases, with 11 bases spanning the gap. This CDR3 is CSAWDSNYEQYF. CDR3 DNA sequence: TGCAGTGCTTGGGACTCCAACTACGAGCAGTACTTC.

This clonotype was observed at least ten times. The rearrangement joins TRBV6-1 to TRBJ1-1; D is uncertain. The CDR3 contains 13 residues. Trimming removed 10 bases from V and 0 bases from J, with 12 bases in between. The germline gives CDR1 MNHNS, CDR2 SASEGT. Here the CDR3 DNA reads TGTGCCACCAAGCAAGTCATGAACACTGAAGCTTTCTTT. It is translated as CATKQVMNTEAFF.

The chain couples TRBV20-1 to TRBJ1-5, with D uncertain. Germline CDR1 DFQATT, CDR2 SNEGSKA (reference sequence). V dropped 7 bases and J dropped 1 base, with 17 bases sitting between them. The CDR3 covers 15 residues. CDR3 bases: TGCAGTGTCCCCATCGTGGGAGGCAGCAATCAGCCCCAGCATTTT. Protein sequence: CSVPIVGGSNQPQHF.

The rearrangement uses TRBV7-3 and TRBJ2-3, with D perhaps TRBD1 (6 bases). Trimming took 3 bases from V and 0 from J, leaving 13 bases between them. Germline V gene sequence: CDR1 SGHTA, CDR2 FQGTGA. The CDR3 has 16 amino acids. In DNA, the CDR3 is TGTGCCAGCAGCTTTACCGGGACAATAAGCACAGATACGCAGTATTTT. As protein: CASSFTGTISTDTQYF.

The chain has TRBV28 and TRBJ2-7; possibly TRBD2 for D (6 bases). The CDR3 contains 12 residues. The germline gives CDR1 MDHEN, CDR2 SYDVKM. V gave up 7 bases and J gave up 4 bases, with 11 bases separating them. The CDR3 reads CASTGGTYEQYF. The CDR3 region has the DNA TGTGCCAGCACCGGGGGAACTTACGAGCAGTACTTC.

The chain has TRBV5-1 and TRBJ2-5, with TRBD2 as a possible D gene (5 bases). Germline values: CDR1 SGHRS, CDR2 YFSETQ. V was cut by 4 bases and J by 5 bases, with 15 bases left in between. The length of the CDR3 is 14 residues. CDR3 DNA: TGCGCCAGCAGCCCCCCCCTGGGAGCGGAGACCCAGTACTTC. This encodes CASSPPLGAETQYF.

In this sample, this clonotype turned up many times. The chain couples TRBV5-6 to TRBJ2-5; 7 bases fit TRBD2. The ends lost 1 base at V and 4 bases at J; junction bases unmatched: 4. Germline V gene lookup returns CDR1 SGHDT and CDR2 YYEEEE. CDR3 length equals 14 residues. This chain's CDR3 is CASSLSSGTETQYF. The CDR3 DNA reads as TGTGCCAGCAGCTTGTCTAGCGGAACAGAGACCCAGTACTTC.

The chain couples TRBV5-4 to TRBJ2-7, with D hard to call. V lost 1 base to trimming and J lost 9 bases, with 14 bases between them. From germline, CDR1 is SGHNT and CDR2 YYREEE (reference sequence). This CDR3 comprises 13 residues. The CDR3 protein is CASSLQQTNGQYF. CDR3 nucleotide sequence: TGTGCCAGCAGCTTGCAACAGACCAACGGGCAGTACTTC. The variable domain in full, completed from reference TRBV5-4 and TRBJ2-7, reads ETGVTQSPTHLIKTRGQQVTLRCSSQSGHNTVSWYQQALGQGPQFIFQYYREEENGRGNFPPRFSGLQFPNYSSELNVNALELDDSALYLCASSLQQTNGQYFGPGTRLTVT.

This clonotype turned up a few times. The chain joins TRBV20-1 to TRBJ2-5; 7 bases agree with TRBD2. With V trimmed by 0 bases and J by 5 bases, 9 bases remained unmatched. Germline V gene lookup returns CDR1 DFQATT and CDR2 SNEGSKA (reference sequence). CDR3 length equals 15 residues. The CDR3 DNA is TGCAGTGCTAGAGATATGAGGGAGGGTTGGGAGACCCAGTACTTC. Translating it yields CSARDMREGWETQYF.

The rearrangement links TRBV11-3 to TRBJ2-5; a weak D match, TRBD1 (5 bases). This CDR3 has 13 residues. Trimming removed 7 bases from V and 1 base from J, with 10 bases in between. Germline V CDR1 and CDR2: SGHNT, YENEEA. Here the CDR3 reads CASTIGVQETQYF. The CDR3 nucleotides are TGTGCCAGCACCATAGGGGTCCAAGAGACCCAGTACTTC.

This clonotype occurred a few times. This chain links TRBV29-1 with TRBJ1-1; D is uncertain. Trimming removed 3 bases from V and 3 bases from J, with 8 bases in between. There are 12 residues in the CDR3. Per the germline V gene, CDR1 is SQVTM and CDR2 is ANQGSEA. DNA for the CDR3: TGCAGCGTTGAGACGGAGGACACTGAAGCTTTCTTT. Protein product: CSVETEDTEAFF.

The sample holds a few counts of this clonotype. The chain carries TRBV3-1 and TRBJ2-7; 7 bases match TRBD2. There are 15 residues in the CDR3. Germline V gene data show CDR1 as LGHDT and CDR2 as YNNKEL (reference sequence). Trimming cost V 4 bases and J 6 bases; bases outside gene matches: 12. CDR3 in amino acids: CASSPDSSGTREQYF. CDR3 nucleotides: TGTGCCAGCAGCCCAGACTCCAGCGGGACTCGCGAGCAGTACTTC.

CDR3 sequence reads: CSVETERVYGYTF. CDR3 bases: TGCAGCGTTGAGACGGAGAGGGTCTATGGCTACACCTTC. This chain joins TRBV29-1 and TRBJ1-2, with D hard to call. V lost 3 bases and J lost 4, with 12 bases in between. The CDR3 loop spans 13 amino acids. Germline V gene sequence: CDR1 SQVTM, CDR2 ANQGSEA.

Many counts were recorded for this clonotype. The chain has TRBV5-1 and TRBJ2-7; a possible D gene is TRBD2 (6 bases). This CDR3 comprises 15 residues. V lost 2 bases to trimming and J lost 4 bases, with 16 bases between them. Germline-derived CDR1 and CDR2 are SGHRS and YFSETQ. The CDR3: CASSFSPWGRYEQYF. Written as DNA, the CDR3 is TGCGCCAGCAGCTTCTCCCCGTGGGGGAGGTACGAGCAGTACTTC.

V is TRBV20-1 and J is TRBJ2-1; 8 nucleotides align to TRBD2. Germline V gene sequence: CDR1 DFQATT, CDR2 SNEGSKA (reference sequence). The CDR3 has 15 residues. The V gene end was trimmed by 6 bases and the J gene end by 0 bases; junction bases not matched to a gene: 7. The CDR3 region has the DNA TGCAGTGCCAAAACAGGGACTAGCTCCTACAATGAGCAGTTCTTC. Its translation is CSAKTGTSSYNEQFF.

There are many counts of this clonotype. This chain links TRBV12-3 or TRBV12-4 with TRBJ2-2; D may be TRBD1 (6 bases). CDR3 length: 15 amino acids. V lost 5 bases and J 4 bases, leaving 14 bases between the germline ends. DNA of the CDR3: TGTGCCAGCAGTCTGTCGACAGGCGGCACCGGGGAGCTGTTTTTT. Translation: CASSLSTGGTGELFF.

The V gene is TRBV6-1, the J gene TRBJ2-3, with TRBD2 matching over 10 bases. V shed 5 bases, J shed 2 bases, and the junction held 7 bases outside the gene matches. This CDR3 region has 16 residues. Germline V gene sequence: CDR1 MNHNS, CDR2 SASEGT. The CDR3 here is CASSTPGTSATDTQYF. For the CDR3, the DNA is TGTGCCAGCAGTACCCCTGGGACTAGCGCCACAGATACGCAGTATTTT.

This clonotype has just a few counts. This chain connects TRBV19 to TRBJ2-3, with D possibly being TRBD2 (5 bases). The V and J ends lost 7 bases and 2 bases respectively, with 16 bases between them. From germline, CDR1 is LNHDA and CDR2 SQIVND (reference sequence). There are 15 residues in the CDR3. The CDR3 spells CASTSRAAITDTQYF. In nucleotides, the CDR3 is TGTGCCAGTACCTCTCGAGCGGCAATCACAGATACGCAGTATTTT.

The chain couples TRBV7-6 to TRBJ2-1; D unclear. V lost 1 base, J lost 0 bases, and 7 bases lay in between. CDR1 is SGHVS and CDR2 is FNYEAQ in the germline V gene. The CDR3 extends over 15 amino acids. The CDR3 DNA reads TGTGCCAGCAGCTTAGGGGGAATCTCCTACAATGAGCAGTTCTTC. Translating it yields CASSLGGISYNEQFF. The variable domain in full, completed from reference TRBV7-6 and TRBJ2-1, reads GAGVSQSPRYKVTKRGQDVALRCDPISGHVSLYWYRQALGQGPEFLTYFNYEAQQDKSGLPNDRFSAERPEGSISTLTIQRTEQRDSAMYRCASSLGGISYNEQFFGPGTRLTVL.

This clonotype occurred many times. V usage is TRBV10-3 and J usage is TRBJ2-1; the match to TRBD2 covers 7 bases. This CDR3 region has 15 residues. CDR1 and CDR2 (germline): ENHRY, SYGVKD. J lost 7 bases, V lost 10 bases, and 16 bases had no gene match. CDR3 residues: CATRGGTLGVNEQFF. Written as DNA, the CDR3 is TGTGCCACAAGGGGAGGGACCCTTGGGGTGAATGAGCAGTTCTTC.

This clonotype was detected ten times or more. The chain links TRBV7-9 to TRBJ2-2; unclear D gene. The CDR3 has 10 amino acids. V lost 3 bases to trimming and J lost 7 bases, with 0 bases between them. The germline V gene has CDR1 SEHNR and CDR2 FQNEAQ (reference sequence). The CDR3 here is CASSFGELFF. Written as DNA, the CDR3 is TGTGCCAGCAGCTTCGGGGAGCTGTTTTTT.

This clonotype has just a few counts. DNA for the CDR3: TGTGCCAGCAGCTGGCGAGCAGAAGAGCAGTTCTTC. This codes for CASSWRAEEQFF. The rearrangement uses TRBV6-2 or TRBV6-3 and TRBJ2-1; D gene unclear. The CDR3 extends over 12 amino acids. Trimming removed 6 bases from V and 10 bases from J, with 13 bases in between. Germline loops: CDR1 MNHEY, CDR2 SVGEGT.

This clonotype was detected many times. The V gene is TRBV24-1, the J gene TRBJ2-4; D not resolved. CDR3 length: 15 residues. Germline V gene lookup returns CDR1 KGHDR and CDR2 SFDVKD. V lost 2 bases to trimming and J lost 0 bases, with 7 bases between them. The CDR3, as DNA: TGTGCCACCAGTGATTCCGCACTAGCCAAAAACATTCAGTACTTC. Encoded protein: CATSDSALAKNIQYF.

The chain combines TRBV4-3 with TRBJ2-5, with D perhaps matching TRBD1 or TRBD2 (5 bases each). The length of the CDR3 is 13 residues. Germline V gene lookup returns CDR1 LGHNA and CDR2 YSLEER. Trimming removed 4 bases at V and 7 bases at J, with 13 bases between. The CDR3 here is CASSPGPDVTQYF. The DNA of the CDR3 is TGCGCCAGCAGCCCGGGGCCCGACGTGACCCAGTACTTC.

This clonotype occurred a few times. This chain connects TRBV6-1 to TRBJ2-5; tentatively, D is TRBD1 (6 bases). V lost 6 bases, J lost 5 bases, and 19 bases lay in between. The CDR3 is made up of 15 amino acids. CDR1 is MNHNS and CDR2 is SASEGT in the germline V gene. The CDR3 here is CASSWGLESRETQYF. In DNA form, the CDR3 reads TGTGCCAGCAGCTGGGGGCTAGAGAGTCGGGAGACCCAGTACTTC.

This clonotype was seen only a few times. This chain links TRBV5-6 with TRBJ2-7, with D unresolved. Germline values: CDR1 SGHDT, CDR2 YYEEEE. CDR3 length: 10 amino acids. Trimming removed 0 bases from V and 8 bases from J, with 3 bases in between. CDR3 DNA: TGTGCCAGCAGCTTGGGGAAGCAGTACTTC. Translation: CASSLGKQYF.

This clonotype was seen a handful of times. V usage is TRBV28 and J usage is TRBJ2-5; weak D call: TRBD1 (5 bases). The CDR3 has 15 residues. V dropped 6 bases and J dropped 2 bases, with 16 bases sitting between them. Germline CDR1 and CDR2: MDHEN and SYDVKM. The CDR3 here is CASSRVSSIQETQYF. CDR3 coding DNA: TGTGCCAGCAGCAGGGTCAGTAGCATTCAAGAGACCCAGTACTTC.

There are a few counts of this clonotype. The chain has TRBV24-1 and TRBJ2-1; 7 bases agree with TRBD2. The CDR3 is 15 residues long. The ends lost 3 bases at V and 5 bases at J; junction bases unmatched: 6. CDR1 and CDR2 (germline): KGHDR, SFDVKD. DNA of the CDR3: TGTGCCACCAGTGATGCCGGGACTACAGACAATGAGCAGTTCTTC. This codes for CATSDAGTTDNEQFF.

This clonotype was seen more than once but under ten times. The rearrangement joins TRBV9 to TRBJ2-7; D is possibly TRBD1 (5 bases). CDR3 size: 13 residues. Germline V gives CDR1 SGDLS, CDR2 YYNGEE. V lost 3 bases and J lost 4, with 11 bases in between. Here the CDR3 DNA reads TGTGCCAGCAGCGAGGGGCCGTTATACGAGCAGTACTTC. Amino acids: CASSEGPLYEQYF.